Following are 24 T cell receptor beta chains from one sample sequenced in a study of OX40 agonist ivuxolimab in advanced cancers. Assay: immunoSEQ multiplex PCR; the TCRdb copy retains only in-frame clones and omits some. There are about 70,000 clones in the sample; about 90% occur only once, and 2.5% to 3% lies in the top ten. The source was CD4+ or CD8+ T cells sorted from blood, collected in a trial of the OX40 agonist ivuxolimab. These receptors originate from an adult with an advanced solid tumor such as melanoma, head and neck, liver or kidney cancer.

V is TRBV25-1 and J is TRBJ2-2; 11 bases are a match to TRBD2. CDR1 is MGHDK, CDR2 SYGVNS, per germline. There are 16 residues in the CDR3. The ends lost 6 bases at V and 3 bases at J; junction bases unmatched: 6. The CDR3 sequence is CASRPGLAEYTGELFF. CDR3 sequence (DNA): TGTGCCAGCAGACCGGGACTAGCGGAGTACACCGGGGAGCTGTTTTTT.

The chain employs TRBV7-9 and TRBJ2-2, with D possibly matching TRBD2 (5 bases). This CDR3 is built from 13 residues. V lost 2 bases and J lost 8, with 9 bases in between. Germline V CDR1 and CDR2: SEHNR, FQNEAQ (reference sequence). CDR3 region: CASSLRDEGELFF. CDR3 DNA sequence: TGTGCCAGCAGCTTACGGGATGAGGGGGAGCTGTTTTTT.

This chain connects TRBV18 to TRBJ2-5; D is undetermined. Germline V gives CDR1 KGHSH, CDR2 LQKENI. V was trimmed by 3 bases and J by 2 bases, leaving 13 bases between them. This CDR3 has 15 residues. CDR3 coding DNA: TGTGCCAGCTCACCGATGGGCGGCGATCAAGAGACCCAGTACTTC. Translation: CASSPMGGDQETQYF.

A word on this clone: Different DNA sequences within this sample yield the same CDR3. The chain links TRBV28 to TRBJ1-2; D is uncertain. This CDR3 has 13 amino acids. CDR1 and CDR2 (germline): MDHEN, SYDVKM. Between the trimmed V and J ends, which lost 3 bases and 2 bases, there was a span of 7 bases. The CDR3 loop reads CASSLTGNYGYTF. The CDR3 bases are TGTGCCAGCAGTTTGACGGGGAACTATGGCTACACCTTC.

The V gene is TRBV2, the J gene TRBJ2-7; weak D call: TRBD2 (5 bases). CDR3 length: 13 amino acids. Germline CDR1 is SNHLY and CDR2 is FYNNEI. V gave up 6 bases and J gave up 2 bases, with 11 bases separating them. The CDR3 loop reads CASSGSGAYEQYF. CDR3 nucleotides: TGTGCCAGCAGCGGAAGCGGAGCCTACGAGCAGTACTTC.

The gene calls are TRBV20-1 and TRBJ1-5; D remains ambiguous. The CDR3 is 9 residues long. V lost 3 bases, J lost 8 bases, and 2 bases lay in between. Per germline, CDR1 DFQATT and CDR2 SNEGSKA (reference sequence). This chain's CDR3 is CSASEPQHF. The CDR3, as DNA: TGCAGTGCTAGTGAGCCCCAGCATTTT.

The J gene is TRBJ2-3, the V gene TRBV10-3; D perhaps matches TRBD1 (5 bases). This CDR3 has 16 amino acids. V lost 3 bases and J lost 1, with 14 bases in between. From germline, CDR1 is ENHRY and CDR2 SYGVKD. The CDR3: CAISEVQAGRTDTQYF. The CDR3 DNA reads TGTGCCATCAGTGAAGTACAGGCAGGACGCACAGATACGCAGTATTTT.

The V call is TRBV4-1, the J call TRBJ1-3; 7 bases match TRBD1. This CDR3 has 16 residues. The V gene's germline CDR1 is MGHRA and CDR2 YSYEKL. Germline trimming cut 0 bases from V and 2 bases from J; bases unmatched to any gene: 4. The CDR3 here is CASSQEAGGPGNTIYF. Written as DNA, the CDR3 is TGCGCCAGCAGCCAAGAAGCAGGGGGTCCTGGAAACACCATATATTTT.

The V and J genes are TRBV5-4 and TRBJ2-6, with 8 nucleotides matching TRBD1. The CDR3 runs 16 residues. With V trimmed by 5 bases and J by 4 bases, 8 bases remained unmatched. Germline V gene lookup returns CDR1 SGHNT and CDR2 YYREEE (reference sequence). The CDR3 DNA sequence: TGTGCCAGCAGTGGACAGGGCATAGCCGGGGCCAACGTCCTGACTTTC. It encodes CASSGQGIAGANVLTF. The variable domain in full, with the rest retrieved from reference TRBV5-4 and TRBJ2-6, is ETGVTQSPTHLIKTRGQQVTLRCSSQSGHNTVSWYQQALGQGPQFIFQYYREEENGRGNFPPRFSGLQFPNYSSELNVNALELDDSALYLCASSGQGIAGANVLTFGAGSRLTVL.

This chain joins TRBV18 and TRBJ2-3; no clear D. Germline assignment: CDR1 KGHSH and CDR2 LQKENI. Trimming left V 3 bases short and J 4 bases short, with 14 bases between. This CDR3 is built from 15 residues. The CDR3 region has the DNA TGTGCCAGCTCACCCTCTGGCTCCTTCGCAGATACGCAGTATTTT. Protein product: CASSPSGSFADTQYF. The whole variable domain, remainder taken from reference TRBV18 and TRBJ2-3, is NAGVMQNPRHLVRRRGQEARLRCSPMKGHSHVYWYRQLPEEGLKFMVYLQKENIIDESGMPKERFSAEFPKEGPSILRIQQVVRGDSAAYFCASSPSGSFADTQYFGPGTRLTVL.

This chain joins TRBV4-1 and TRBJ2-3; a possible D gene is TRBD1 (6 bases). Between the trimmed V and J ends, which lost 1 base and 3 bases, there was a span of 11 bases. Per germline, CDR1 MGHRA and CDR2 YSYEKL. The length of the CDR3 is 15 residues. DNA for the CDR3: TGCGCCAGCAGCCAAGTGGGAACAGGGACAGATACGCAGTATTTT. Translated, it gives CASSQVGTGTDTQYF.

This clone was picked up a small number of times. The chain recombines TRBV7-9 with TRBJ1-2; a weak D match, TRBD1 (6 bases). Germline CDR1 and CDR2: SEHNR and FQNEAQ (reference sequence). CDR3 length equals 17 residues. Deletions cut 5 bases from V and 9 bases from J, with 28 bases between. This chain's CDR3 is CASSVTGTYEGTQSYTF. DNA for the CDR3: TGTGCCAGCAGCGTTACCGGGACATACGAAGGAACACAAAGCTACACCTTC.

The rearrangement joins TRBV28 to TRBJ2-7; TRBD1 agrees at 11 bases. V lost 7 bases to trimming and J lost 7 bases; unmatched junction nucleotides: 3. CDR1 and CDR2 from the germline V gene are MDHEN and SYDVKM. The CDR3 is 12 amino acids. CDR3 loop: CASKDRGREQYF. CDR3 sequence (DNA): TGTGCCAGCAAGGACAGGGGGCGTGAGCAGTACTTC. Looking up the rest from reference TRBV28 and TRBJ2-7 gives the full variable domain: DVKVTQSSRYLVKRTGEKVFLECVQDMDHENMFWYRQDPGLGLRLIYFSYDVKMKEKGDIPEGYSVSREKKERFSLILESASTNQTSMYLCASKDRGREQYFGPGTRLTVT.

CDR3: CASSGDTSNTEAFF. The DNA for the CDR3 is TGTGCCAGCAGTGGGGACACCTCGAACACTGAAGCTTTCTTT. The chain carries TRBV2 and TRBJ1-1; maybe TRBD1 (6 bases). CDR1 and CDR2 from the germline V gene are SNHLY and FYNNEI. V was shortened by 4 bases and J by 1 base, with 10 bases between the two germline ends. This CDR3 comprises 14 residues.

V usage is TRBV7-9 and J usage is TRBJ2-7, with 7 bases identical to TRBD1. Germline CDR1 and CDR2: SEHNR and FQNEAQ (reference sequence). This CDR3 is 14 amino acids long. Germline trimming cut 5 bases from V and 7 bases from J; bases unmatched to any gene: 11. CDR3 region: CASSTGTVDKEQYF. As DNA, the CDR3 is TGTGCCAGCAGCACCGGGACAGTCGACAAGGAGCAGTACTTC.

The chain is built from TRBV7-2 and TRBJ2-3; possibly TRBD2 for D (5 bases). Germline V CDR1 and CDR2: SGHTA, FQGNSA. This CDR3 is built from 14 residues. V lost 5 bases to trimming and J lost 8 bases, with 17 bases between them. CDR3 nucleotide sequence: TGTGCCAGCAGCCAGGACCAGCTACGGGGTACGCAGTATTTT. Residues: CASSQDQLRGTQYF.

As to this clone: This sample also contains other DNA sequences that code for the same CDR3. V gene TRBV6-1 combines with J gene TRBJ1-4; the D gene is possibly TRBD1 (5 bases). This CDR3 has 15 amino acids. Germline loops: CDR1 MNHNS, CDR2 SASEGT. With 0 bases removed from V and 7 bases from J, the gap between germline ends came to 12 bases. The CDR3: CASSEARGGVEKLFF. Written as DNA, the CDR3 is TGTGCCAGCAGTGAAGCACGGGGGGGGGTTGAAAAACTGTTTTTT.

The V gene is TRBV4-1, the J gene TRBJ1-1, with 8 bases identical to TRBD1. The CDR3 is made up of 19 amino acids. Trimming at V came to 3 bases and at J to 3 bases, leaving 18 bases not matched to a gene. Germline values: CDR1 MGHRA, CDR2 YSYEKL. The CDR3 sequence: CASSHAKGDQGAVHTEAFF. As DNA, the CDR3 is TGCGCCAGCAGCCATGCCAAAGGAGACCAGGGGGCTGTTCACACTGAAGCTTTCTTT.

The chain has TRBV12-5 and TRBJ2-1, with 8 bases lining up with TRBD1. Per the germline V gene, CDR1 is LGHNT and CDR2 is FRNRAP. The V gene end was trimmed by 1 base and the J gene end by 6 bases; junction bases not matched to a gene: 2. The CDR3 consists of 14 residues. The CDR3 DNA follows: TGTGCTAGTGGTTTGGGGACAGGGATCAATGAGCAGTTCTTC. Its translation is CASGLGTGINEQFF.

The gene calls are TRBV28 and TRBJ2-5; D is unclear. Looked up from germline, CDR1 is MDHEN and CDR2 is SYDVKM. The CDR3 is 14 residues long. Deletions cut 2 bases from V and 0 bases from J, with 7 bases between. DNA of the CDR3: TGTGCCAGCAGTTTAGCCCAGTACCAAGAGACCCAGTACTTC. This sequence encodes CASSLAQYQETQYF.

The chain combines TRBV2 with TRBJ1-1; a possible D gene is TRBD1 (5 bases). Trimming pared 6 bases from V and 1 base from J, leaving 15 bases between. Germline CDR1 reads SNHLY; CDR2 reads FYNNEI. CDR3 length equals 15 residues. CDR3 loop: CASRDRGGPNTEAFF. CDR3 coding DNA: TGTGCCAGCAGGGACCGGGGCGGACCGAACACTGAAGCTTTCTTT.

This chain uses TRBV25-1 with TRBJ1-2; 10 bases line up with TRBD1. This CDR3 comprises 14 residues. Germline V CDR1 and CDR2: MGHDK, SYGVNS. V shed 3 bases, J shed 6 bases, and the junction held 4 bases outside the gene matches. The CDR3 nucleotides read TGTGCCAGCAGTGAGACAGGGGGCTCGGATGGCTACACCTTC. Protein: CASSETGGSDGYTF.

The chain joins TRBV2 to TRBJ2-4; D tentatively reads TRBD1 or TRBD2 (5 bases each). CDR1 SNHLY and CDR2 FYNNEI come from the germline V gene. V was cut by 10 bases and J by 0 bases, with 16 bases left in between. The CDR3 covers 15 residues. CDR3 sequence: CAILDEGRAKNIQYF. CDR3 bases: TGTGCCATCCTCGACGAGGGGCGAGCCAAAAACATTCAGTACTTC.

The genes are TRBV13 and TRBJ2-7; possibly TRBD2 for D (5 bases). Trimming removed 4 bases at V and 5 bases at J, with 21 bases between. The CDR3 is 16 residues long. Germline V gives CDR1 PRHDT, CDR2 FYEKMQ (reference sequence). The CDR3 sequence: CASSSPTRSSFNEQYF. The CDR3 nucleotides read TGTGCCAGCAGCTCCCCCACTCGATCTAGCTTCAACGAGCAGTACTTC.